This T cell receptor (beta chain) was recorded in a study of PD-L1 blockade in urothelial cancer. Synthetic analogs of TCR templates were spiked into every PCR. Profiling relied on immunoSEQ multiplex PCR, and the TCRdb table lists in-frame clones only, not all of them. Here the sample spans around 100,000 clones, approximately 85% being singletons. Germline V gives CDR1 LNHDA, CDR2 SQIVND (reference sequence). There are 16 residues in the CDR3. Trimming took 10 bases from V and 0 from J, leaving 19 bases between them. The chain couples TRBV19 to TRBJ2-1; possibly TRBD1 for D (6 bases). The origin of this receptor is a man between 45 and 60 years old with urothelial cancer. The material was PBMCs, obtained around atezolizumab (anti-PD-L1) treatment. The CDR3: CATHSARGSSYNEQFF. In DNA, the CDR3 is TGTGCCACCCATTCGGCCAGGGGAAGCTCCTACAATGAGCAGTTCTTC. Variable domain in full (rest from reference TRBV19 and TRBJ2-1): DGGITQSPKYLFRKEGQNVTLSCEQNLNHDAMYWYRQDPGQGLRLIYYSQIVNDFQKGDIAEGYSVSREKKESFPLTVTSAQKNPTAFYLCATHSARGSSYNEQFFGPGTRLTVL.